This T cell receptor (beta chain) was obtained from a study of blood T cell repertoires in COVID-19. Per the study methods: Reference gene primers were amplified, and this amplification served to estimate nucleated cell counts. Method: immunoSEQ multiplex PCR; TCRdb's copy keeps in-frame clones and lacks some. V, J and clone size derive from that table, while D and trimming were established from the DNA sequence. Among more than 90,000 clones listed, around 85% were seen once. CDR1 ENHRY and CDR2 SYGVKD come from the germline V gene. Trimming took 0 bases from V and 1 from J; bases not matched to a gene: 4. This CDR3 is built from 16 residues.

The material sequenced was peripheral blood. The TCR was taken from an elderly man with acute or convalescent COVID-19. The V call is TRBV10-3, the J call TRBJ2-3; 7 nucleotides line up with TRBD2. CDR3 sequence: CAISESGGGRTDTQYF. The CDR3, as DNA: TGTGCCATCAGTGAGTCGGGCGGGGGACGCACAGATACGCAGTATTTT.